This TCR beta chain came from a study of T cell clonality in common variable immunodeficiency. Notes on the study in general: In common variable immunodeficiency, TCR beta chains reportedly carried fewer deletions and N-nucleotide insertions. T cell subpopulation sequencing would be needed to explain CVID clonality.

This clone was found a few times. Its antigen is as yet unknown. A much larger clone lies one base from this, so it may be a read error. The sequenced fragment ends 3 residues before the CDR3 boundary, so the rest is inferred from the germline J gene. The sample has other DNA sequences that encode this CDR3 too. Each donor provided about 4.5 to 8.5 ml of heparinized whole blood. Germline CDR1 and CDR2: LNHDA and SQIVND (reference sequence). This CDR3 comprises 12 residues. CVID and control samples used equivalent genomic DNA input. Profiled with immunoSEQ multiplex PCR; TCRdb holds only in-frame clones, not every one. This sample has 25,000 to 35,000 clones and no singletons, with around 4% in the ten largest.

This TCR was recovered from a person aged 18-70 years in good health. This rearrangement joins TRBV19 to TRBJ1-2, with D tentatively TRBD1 (6 bases). The sequencing sample was made of peripheral blood mononuclear cells. The part of the CDR3 DNA that was read is TGTGCCAGTTGGGACAACCTCTATGGA. As protein: CASWDNLYG. The whole CDR3 is CASWDNLYGYTF.